The 20 T cell receptor beta chains below come from one sample, sequenced in a study of regulatory T cells in long-lasting Graves disease. Time point defined: persistent/refractory GD, antithyroid drugs over 5 years with positive TRAb. With RNA extracted from PBMCs as input, the TCR library was made. TCR beta libraries were built with iRepertoire HTBI primers and Arm-PCR of CDR3 regions. TCRdb processed the multiplex PCR reads anew with MiXCR; each CDR3 protein has one entry. The sample lists a few hundred thousand distinct CDR3 sequences, approximately 25% occurring once. Here the sequenced sample was peripheral blood mononuclear cells (PBMCs), taken when the disease was refractory, from a patient treated with antithyroid drugs. The receptors come from a woman in her forties with Graves disease.

Many counts were recorded for this clonotype. V is TRBV6-1 and J is TRBJ1-5; 9 positions match TRBD1. Germline V gene sequence: CDR1 MNHNS, CDR2 SASEGT. The length of the CDR3 is 15 residues. V shed 6 bases and J 0 bases; nucleotides not matched to a gene: 3. The CDR3 is CASRMTGGSNQPQHF. The CDR3 bases are TGTGCCAGCAGGATGACAGGGGGTAGCAATCAGCCCCAGCATTTT.

This clonotype was seen a few times. This chain links TRBV7-2 with TRBJ1-6; D is unresolved. V lost 2 bases and J 0 bases, leaving 5 bases between the germline ends. CDR1 and CDR2 from the germline V gene are SGHTA and FQGNSA. The CDR3 contains 15 residues. The CDR3 bases are TGTGCCAGCAGCTTATACGACTCCTATAATTCACCCCTCCACTTT. This codes for CASSLYDSYNSPLHF. Full variable domain (rest looked up from reference TRBV7-2 and TRBJ1-6): GAGVSQSPSNKVTEKGKDVELRCDPISGHTALYWYRQSLGQGLEFLIYFQGNSAPDKSGLPSDRFSAERTGGSVSTLTIQRTQQEDSAVYLCASSLYDSYNSPLHFGNGTRLTVT.

This clonotype occurred many times. The chain recombines TRBV6-5 with TRBJ2-2, with 11 bases matching TRBD2. This CDR3 comprises 16 residues. The germline V gene encodes CDR1 MNHEY and CDR2 SVGAGI. The V and J ends lost 2 bases and 5 bases, in that order; junction bases with no gene match: 4. The DNA of the CDR3 is TGTGCCAGCAGTTACCGACTAGCGGGATTTACCGGGGAGCTGTTTTTT. Encoded protein: CASSYRLAGFTGELFF.

This clonotype occurred many times. The rearrangement joins TRBV28 to TRBJ1-5, with TRBD1 matching 8 bases. Per germline, CDR1 MDHEN and CDR2 SYDVKM. This CDR3 has 20 residues. V dropped 6 bases and J dropped 2; count of bases not matched to a gene: 21. The CDR3 nucleotides are TGTGCCAGCAGGGGGTCAAGACGGACAGGGAAATTTAGTGGCAATCAGCCCCAGCATTTT. Protein: CASRGSRRTGKFSGNQPQHF. The entire variable domain, with the rest obtained from reference TRBV28 and TRBJ1-5, is as follows: DVKVTQSSRYLVKRTGEKVFLECVQDMDHENMFWYRQDPGLGLRLIYFSYDVKMKEKGDIPEGYSVSREKKERFSLILESASTNQTSMYLCASRGSRRTGKFSGNQPQHFGDGTRLSIL.

In this sample, this clonotype turned up many times. The CDR3 sequence is CASSRGFGQETQYF. The CDR3, as DNA: TGTGCCAGCAGCAGGGGATTCGGGCAAGAGACCCAGTACTTC. The chain employs TRBV11-2 and TRBJ2-5; perhaps TRBD1 as D (5 bases). This CDR3 is 14 amino acids long. Looked up from germline, CDR1 is SGHAT and CDR2 is FQNNGV. The V end lost 5 bases, the J end lost 2 bases, and 12 bases lay between the germline ends.

This clonotype was detected many times. The J gene is TRBJ2-7, the V gene TRBV6-1; D remains unclear. V dropped 2 bases and J dropped 3 bases, with 5 bases sitting between them. Germline V CDR1 and CDR2: MNHNS, SASEGT. The CDR3 runs 12 residues. CDR3 in DNA: TGTGCCAGCAGTGAACTAAACTACGAGCAGTACTTC. Its translation: CASSELNYEQYF.

The chain recombines TRBV6-1 with TRBJ1-5; D may be TRBD1 (6 bases). V gave up 6 bases and J gave up 11 bases, with 23 bases separating them. The CDR3 sequence is 15 residues long. Germline V gene lookup returns CDR1 MNHNS and CDR2 SASEGT. In DNA form, the CDR3 reads TGTGCCAGCAGAGCCCAGGGGACTCGGGAAGGGACCCAGCATTTT. It encodes CASRAQGTREGTQHF.

This chain uses TRBV7-9 with TRBJ2-5; 7 positions agree with TRBD1. The V and J ends lost 2 bases and 5 bases, in that order; junction bases with no gene match: 8. Germline V gene lookup returns CDR1 SEHNR and CDR2 FQNEAQ (reference sequence). The CDR3 runs to 15 residues. The CDR3 coding sequence is TGTGCCAGCAGCTTACAGGGGGTCGATGGGGAGACCCAGTACTTC. This encodes CASSLQGVDGETQYF. The complete variable domain, with remaining parts taken from reference TRBV7-9 and TRBJ2-5, reads DTGVSQNPRHKITKRGQNVTFRCDPISEHNRLYWYRQTLGQGPEFLTYFQNEAQLEKSRLLSDRFSAERPKGSFSTLEIQRTEQGDSAMYLCASSLQGVDGETQYFGPGTRLLVL.

As for this clonotype: Its ends do not fully match the called genes, so a read error is possible. J is TRBJ2-1 and V is TRBV29-1; 7 bases map to TRBD2. The CDR3 sequence is 16 residues long. The germline V gene encodes CDR1 SQVTM and CDR2 ANQGSEA. The CDR3 loop reads CSAMGKSGKSYNEQFF. The CDR3 DNA sequence: TGCAGCGCTATGGGGAAGAGCGGGAAATCCTACAATGAGCAATTCTTC.

This clonotype was picked up many times. The DNA for the CDR3 is TGTGCCAGCAAGTCACTCTCCTACGAGCAGTACTTC. Translation: CASKSLSYEQYF. V is TRBV6-1 and J is TRBJ2-7; no clear D gene. V lost 7 bases to trimming and J lost 0 bases, with 7 bases between them. This CDR3 comprises 12 residues. Germline V CDR1 and CDR2: MNHNS, SASEGT.

The gene calls are TRBV19 and TRBJ2-7, with TRBD2 matching over 7 bases. The CDR3 covers 17 residues. Trimming at V came to 4 bases and at J to 9 bases, leaving 21 bases not matched to a gene. From germline, CDR1 is LNHDA and CDR2 SQIVND (reference sequence). The CDR3 loop reads CASSKTFSGTTLVRQYF. The CDR3 DNA reads TGTGCCAGTAGTAAAACGTTTTCCGGGACTACACTAGTCAGGCAGTACTTC.

The chain combines TRBV28 with TRBJ2-3; 8 bases map to TRBD2. Germline lookup yields CDR1 MDHEN and CDR2 SYDVKM. This CDR3 comprises 17 residues. After removal of 6 bases from V and 4 bases from J, the junction contained 15 bases not matched to a gene. CDR3 in DNA: TGTGCCAGCAGCAACCTTCCGGGACTAGTGGTCCCAGATACGCAGTATTTT. This codes for CASSNLPGLVVPDTQYF.

This clonotype was seen only a few times. The genes are TRBV29-1 and TRBJ1-5; D is uncertain. The CDR3 loop spans 16 amino acids. Germline lookup yields CDR1 SQVTM and CDR2 ANQGSEA. Trimming took off 7 bases at V and 8 bases at J, with 27 bases between the two ends. DNA for the CDR3: TGCAGCGCCAAGCCGAAACGGGATCCCGATCGGGAGCCCCAGCATTTT. Translating gives CSAKPKRDPDREPQHF.

The rearrangement links TRBV6-5 to TRBJ2-3, with 10 bases that match TRBD2. The V gene's germline CDR1 is MNHEY and CDR2 SVGAGI. CDR3 length: 17 amino acids. Trimming took 0 bases from V and 3 from J; bases not matched to a gene: 6. CDR3 nucleotide sequence: TGTGCCAGCAGTTACTCAACTAGCGGGATATGGACAGATACGCAGTATTTT. This codes for CASSYSTSGIWTDTQYF.

This clonotype was recorded at least ten times. The J gene is TRBJ2-5, the V gene TRBV29-1; D unclear. This CDR3 is 12 amino acids long. CDR1 SQVTM and CDR2 ANQGSEA come from the germline V gene. V lost 1 base and J 2 bases, leaving 5 bases between the germline ends. The DNA of the CDR3 is TGCAGCGTTGAAGTTTCTCAAGAGACCCAGTACTTC. This encodes CSVEVSQETQYF.

This clonotype occurred many times. The rearrangement joins TRBV29-1 to TRBJ2-2, with D possibly being TRBD2 (6 bases). Trimming shortened V by 1 base and J by 5 bases, and 17 bases separated the two germline ends. The germline CDR1 and CDR2 sequences are SQVTM and ANQGSEA. This CDR3 region has 16 residues. The chain's CDR3 is CSVEGLAGSQTGELFF. The CDR3 DNA is TGCAGCGTTGAAGGGCTTGCGGGGTCCCAGACCGGGGAGCTGTTTTTT.

This clonotype was found many times. This chain links TRBV28 with TRBJ1-6; perhaps TRBD1 as D (5 bases). This CDR3 contains 13 residues. The germline CDR1 and CDR2 sequences are MDHEN and SYDVKM. The ends were cut back, 6 bases at V and 10 bases at J, with 13 bases in the middle. Here the CDR3 reads CASRPLRGSPLHF. The DNA of the CDR3 is TGTGCCAGCAGACCATTGAGGGGATCACCCCTCCACTTT.

The V call is TRBV10-3, the J call TRBJ2-7; no firm D call. V was clipped by 0 bases and J by 5 bases, with 2 bases between them. The germline CDR1 and CDR2 sequences are ENHRY and SYGVKD. This CDR3 is built from 11 residues. As DNA, the CDR3 is TGTGCCATCAGTGAGTCCCACGAGCAGTACTTC. Its protein is CAISESHEQYF.

This clonotype was counted ten times or more. V and J are TRBV28 and TRBJ2-5; a weak D match, TRBD1 (6 bases). V dropped 7 bases and J dropped 4 bases, with 22 bases sitting between them. The length of the CDR3 is 16 residues. Germline V gene sequence: CDR1 MDHEN, CDR2 SYDVKM. The CDR3 spells CASTTYRDEVRETQYF. DNA of the CDR3: TGTGCCAGCACCACATACAGGGATGAGGTGCGAGAGACCCAGTACTTC.

This clonotype was detected only a few times. The CDR3 coding sequence is TGCGCCAGCAGCCAAGAAGGGTCCCTCGACGAGCAGTACTTC. As protein: CASSQEGSLDEQYF. J is TRBJ2-7 and V is TRBV4-1; D gene uncertain. Trimming cost V 0 bases and J 5 bases, with 11 bases left between them. The germline V gene has CDR1 MGHRA and CDR2 YSYEKL. The CDR3 spans 14 residues.